This TCR beta chain was profiled in a study of shared clonotypes between healthy human individuals. The CDR3 totals 15 residues. The germline V gene encodes CDR1 MGHRA and CDR2 YSYEKL. The ends were cut back, 1 base at V and 1 base at J, with 10 bases in the middle. Study-wide results and caveats: The generation probabilities recorded for non-shared clonotypes fell below those of clonotypes shared by all four donors.

As to this clone: Antigen specificity is unknown.

TCRdb's copy holds only in-frame clones and misses some; the assay was immunoSEQ multiplex PCR. The sample comprises about 660,000 clones, 74% of which are singletons, and 1.5% to 2% rests with the top ten. The source of this sequence is a woman in her twenties or thirties in good health. The sequencing sample was made of memory CD4+ T cells sorted from blood. Indicated subset: CD45RA-negative fraction. The chain has TRBV4-1 and TRBJ2-5; D perhaps matches TRBD1 (5 bases). CDR3 in DNA: TGCGCCAGCAGCCAAGTGGGGCTGGTCCAAGAGACCCAGTACTTC. Its translation is CASSQVGLVQETQYF.